A selection of T cell receptor beta chains follows, all from one sample in a study of blood T cell repertoires in COVID-19. The repertoire was sequenced with immunoSEQ multiplex PCR; TCRdb's copy has only in-frame clones and lacks some. Of around 200,000 clones in the sample, roughly 90% were seen once. Sequenced: peripheral blood. The source of these receptors is a man between 18 and 35 years old with active or convalescent COVID-19. Each CDR3 is given with its conserved first and last residue. D genes are given only for firm matches. The size field is filled for only some rows; it gives once, few, many or a size class.

J gene,clone size,D gene,V gene,CDR3 protein,CDR3 DNA
TRBJ1-5,.,.,TRBV18,CASSPPQGPNQPQHF,TGTGCCAGCTCACCACCCCAGGGTCCCAATCAGCCCCAGCATTTT
TRBJ2-7,.,TRBD2,TRBV6-9,CASSYPSDPPSGSRFYEQYF,TGTGCCAGCAGTTATCCCTCCGACCCGCCTAGCGGGAGTCGATTTTACGAGCAGTACTTC
TRBJ1-1,.,.,TRBV30,CAFPRGETEAFF,TGTGCCTTCCCCAGGGGAGAGACTGAAGCTTTCTTT
TRBJ1-1,.,.,TRBV20-1,CSARVSTEAFF,TGCAGTGCTAGAGTCAGTACTGAAGCTTTCTTT
TRBJ1-4,.,TRBD1,TRBV3-1/TRBV3-2,CASSPMDRGQVRLFF,TGTGCCAGCAGCCCAATGGACAGGGGGCAAGTAAGACTGTTTTTT
TRBJ2-3,.,TRBD2,TRBV4-3,CASSQDVLAGGPDTQYF,TGCGCCAGCAGCCAAGATGTACTAGCGGGAGGCCCAGATACGCAGTATTTT
TRBJ2-1,.,.,TRBV9,CASSVTLATYNEQFF,TGTGCCAGCAGCGTAACTCTAGCGACCTACAATGAGCAGTTCTTC
TRBJ2-1,.,TRBD1,TRBV9,CASSVLETGFWEQFF,TGTGCCAGCAGCGTCCTCGAGACAGGGTTTTGGGAGCAGTTCTTC
TRBJ2-7,.,.,TRBV15,CATSRELLGLQGEQYF,TGTGCCACCAGCAGAGAGTTGTTAGGTTTACAGGGCGAGCAGTACTTC
TRBJ1-6,.,TRBD1,TRBV28,CASSYRDRVNSPLHF,TGTGCCAGCAGTTACCGGGACAGGGTTAATTCACCCCTCCACTTT
TRBJ1-2,few,TRBD1,TRBV10-3,CAISVSDRAQKDGYTF,TGTGCCATCTCCGTCTCGGACAGGGCCCAAAAGGATGGCTACACCTTC
TRBJ2-2,.,TRBD1,TRBV11-3,CASSARTGGTGELFF,TGTGCCAGCAGCGCCCGGACAGGGGGCACCGGGGAGCTGTTTTTT
TRBJ2-7,.,.,TRBV7-9,CASSLDARDHYEQYF,TGTGCCAGCAGCTTAGATGCGCGGGACCACTACGAGCAGTACTTC
TRBJ1-6,.,TRBD1,TRBV6-5,CASRLYRGSESPLHF,TGTGCCAGCAGGCTATACAGGGGATCGGAATCACCCCTCCACTTT
TRBJ1-2,once,.,TRBV5-6,CASSLVQNYGYTF,TGTGCCAGCAGCTTGGTTCAGAACTATGGCTACACCTTC
TRBJ2-6,.,.,TRBV13,CASSLEGQSSGANVLTF,TGTGCCAGCAGCTTAGAAGGACAGAGCTCTGGGGCCAACGTCCTGACTTTC
TRBJ2-3,.,TRBD2,TRBV5-4,CASSRGITERERSTDTQYF,TGTGCCAGCAGCCGGGGGATTACCGAGCGGGAGAGGAGCACAGATACGCAGTATTTT
TRBJ1-6,.,.,TRBV30,CAWSSYADSPLHF,TGTGCCTGGAGTAGCTACGCTGATTCACCCCTCCACTTT
TRBJ1-6,.,.,TRBV12-3/TRBV12-4,CASTTTAGSPLHF,TGTGCCAGCACCACAACGGCAGGTTCACCCCTCCACTTT
TRBJ2-7,once,.,TRBV29-1,CSVETQGPSTYEQYF,TGCAGCGTTGAAACCCAGGGGCCCTCCACATACGAGCAGTACTTC
TRBJ2-3,once,TRBD2,TRBV7-9,CASSLGIAGSTDTQYF,TGTGCCAGCAGCTTAGGAATAGCGGGGAGCACAGATACGCAGTATTTT
TRBJ2-1,.,.,TRBV11-2,CASSLGLASGNEQFF,TGTGCCAGCAGCTTAGGGCTAGCGTCGGGCAATGAGCAGTTCTTC
TRBJ2-1,.,.,TRBV6-1,CASSEASGVLNEQFF,TGTGCCAGCAGTGAAGCTAGCGGCGTCTTAAATGAGCAGTTCTTC
TRBJ2-7,.,.,TRBV6-5,CASSFLGAIKEQYF,TGTGCCAGCAGTTTCCTGGGGGCTATAAAGGAGCAGTACTTC
TRBJ1-1,.,.,TRBV5-1,CASSRQGSTEAFF,TGCGCCAGCAGCAGGCAGGGGAGCACTGAAGCTTTCTTT
TRBJ2-5,.,TRBD1,TRBV5-1,CASSLDREETQYF,TGCGCCAGCAGCTTAGACAGGGAAGAGACCCAGTACTTC
TRBJ2-7,.,.,TRBV7-2,CASSLTGNLYEQYF,TGTGCCAGCAGCTTAACGGGGAACCTCTACGAGCAGTACTTC
TRBJ1-2,once,TRBD1,TRBV12-5,CASGRQGANYGYTF,TGTGCTAGTGGTCGACAGGGGGCTAACTATGGCTACACCTTC
TRBJ2-1,once,.,TRBV7-9,CASSLREPSYNEQFF,TGTGCCAGCAGCTTACGGGAGCCCTCCTACAATGAGCAGTTCTTC
TRBJ1-1,few,TRBD1,TRBV29-1,CSVGTGMNTEAFF,TGCAGCGTCGGGACAGGGATGAACACTGAAGCTTTCTTT
TRBJ1-1,.,.,TRBV6-2/TRBV6-3,CASSTGDSEAFF,TGTGCCAGCAGTACGGGGGACTCTGAAGCTTTCTTT
TRBJ1-5,.,TRBD1,TRBV7-9,CASRDDRVGNQPQHF,TGTGCCAGCAGAGACGACAGGGTGGGCAATCAGCCCCAGCATTTT
TRBJ2-7,.,.,TRBV6-1,CASSEVGDSSYEQYF,TGTGCCAGCAGTGAAGTTGGTGACAGCTCCTACGAGCAGTACTTC
TRBJ1-2,few,.,TRBV18,CASSPPSGNYGYTF,TGTGCCAGCTCACCACCTTCAGGGAACTATGGCTACACCTTC
TRBJ2-7,.,TRBD1,TRBV7-2,CASSWKQGAYEQYF,TGTGCCAGCAGCTGGAAACAGGGGGCCTACGAGCAGTACTTC
TRBJ1-3,.,.,TRBV2,CASSEVRANSGNTIYF,TGTGCCAGCAGTGAGGTCAGGGCTAACTCTGGAAACACCATATATTTT
TRBJ1-1,once,TRBD1,TRBV5-1,CASRRGQAMNTEAFF,TGCGCCAGCAGAAGAGGACAGGCCATGAACACTGAAGCTTTCTTT
TRBJ2-3,once,TRBD2,TRBV7-8,CASSLAYALGLAGASTDTQYF,TGTGCCAGCAGCTTAGCTTACGCGTTAGGACTAGCGGGAGCAAGCACAGATACGCAGTATTTT
TRBJ2-7,.,.,TRBV7-2,CASSLGPAPGEQYF,TGTGCCAGCAGCTTGGGTCCAGCGCCGGGTGAGCAGTACTTC
TRBJ2-3,.,TRBD1,TRBV14,CASRGQGADTQYF,TGTGCCAGCAGAGGACAGGGCGCAGATACGCAGTATTTT
TRBJ2-5,.,TRBD2,TRBV10-3,CAISVRGEETQYF,TGTGCCATCAGTGTTCGGGGGGAAGAGACCCAGTACTTC
TRBJ2-5,.,TRBD2,TRBV19,CASSMGGSRVETQYF,TGTGCCAGTAGTATGGGGGGGTCCAGGGTGGAGACCCAGTACTTC
TRBJ2-2,once,TRBD2,TRBV10-3,CAIRSREDTGELFF,TGTGCCATCAGGTCGCGGGAGGACACCGGGGAGCTGTTTTTT
TRBJ2-7,.,TRBD2,TRBV6-5,CASSRPGLAGVEQYF,TGTGCCAGCAGCAGACCGGGACTAGCGGGAGTCGAGCAGTACTTC
TRBJ1-5,.,TRBD1,TRBV6-5,CASRQQGAGNQPQHF,TGTGCCAGCAGACAACAGGGGGCAGGCAATCAGCCCCAGCATTTT
TRBJ2-1,once,TRBD2,TRBV5-1,CASSLVLAGGYNEQFF,TGCGCCAGCAGCTTGGTACTAGCGGGGGGCTACAATGAGCAGTTCTTC
TRBJ1-5,once,TRBD1,TRBV6-5,CASSTQGAGNQPQHF,TGTGCCAGCAGTACCCAGGGGGCTGGCAATCAGCCCCAGCATTTT
TRBJ2-1,.,.,TRBV7-3,CASSLSGAYNEQFF,TGTGCCAGCAGCTTATCAGGGGCCTACAATGAGCAGTTCTTC
TRBJ1-4,.,TRBD1,TRBV7-8,CASSLEGQGNEKLFF,TGTGCCAGCAGCTTAGAGGGACAGGGTAATGAAAAACTGTTTTTT